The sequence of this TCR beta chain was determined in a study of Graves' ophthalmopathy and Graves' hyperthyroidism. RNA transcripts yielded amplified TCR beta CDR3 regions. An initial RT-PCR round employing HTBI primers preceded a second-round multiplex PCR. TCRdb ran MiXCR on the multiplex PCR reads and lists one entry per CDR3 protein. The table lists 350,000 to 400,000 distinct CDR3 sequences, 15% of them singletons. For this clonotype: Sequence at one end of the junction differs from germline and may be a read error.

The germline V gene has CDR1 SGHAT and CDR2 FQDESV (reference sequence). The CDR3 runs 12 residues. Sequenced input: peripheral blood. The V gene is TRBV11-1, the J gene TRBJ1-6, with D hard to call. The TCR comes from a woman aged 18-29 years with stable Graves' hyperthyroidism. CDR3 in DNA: TGTTCCAGCAGCACCTCAGCCACACCCCTCCACTTT. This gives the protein CSSSTSATPLHF.